This is a list of T cell receptor beta chains from one sample in a study of blood T cell repertoires in COVID-19. Generated by immunoSEQ multiplex PCR, the TCRdb table keeps only in-frame clones and is missing some. The table records roughly 260,000 clones, roughly 86% of them present only once. The sequenced sample was peripheral blood. These receptors were collected from a woman aged 25 to 39 with COVID-19, enrolled during active disease. CDR3s include the opening cysteine and the closing phenylalanine or tryptophan. A row's size may be missing; if present it is once, few, many or a size class.

>TRBV19|NA|13
CASSIDQLKGYTF
>TRBV11-2|NA|11
CASSSSYEQYF
>TRBV13|NA|13
CASSLGGSGTQYF
>TRBV5-4|NA|16
CASSLAVDISYNEQFF
>TRBV14|few|14
CASSLTGPSYEQYF
>TRBV6-6|NA|15
CASRPGVTAGAEAFF
>TRBV2|NA|12
CASSVSSDTQYF
>TRBV15|NA|13
CATSRDYSGLAFF
>TRBV11-2|NA|15
CASSLVPRGSETQYF
>TRBV27|NA|17
CASSLPPWSGGDYEQYF
>TRBV7-9|once|15
CASSHRDREVHEQYF
>TRBV9|NA|16
CASSVEGDSASYEQYF
>TRBV11-2|NA|14
CASSLVRGNTEAFF
>TRBV29-1|NA|14
CSVGGGAMDYGYTF
>TRBV14|NA|18
CASSLLLGFNLVRNEQFF
>TRBV5-1|NA|15
CASSFRERIQETQYF
>TRBV9|NA|14
CASSDQGAGGPQHF
>TRBV30|NA|13
CAWIGSGSSEQYF
>TRBV19|NA|15
CASSFGTGANYGYTF
>TRBV28|NA|15
CASSGDGEVGQPQHF
>TRBV5-4|NA|15
CASSPRGGVDTEAFF
>TRBV2|NA|15
CASSDVGSSYNEQFF
>TRBV9|NA|13
CASSHHRVHEQFF
>TRBV30|few|11
CAWSVRDRVYF
>TRBV3-1/TRBV3-2|NA|17
CASTATSGKSGANVLTF
>TRBV5-1|once|17
CASSLGPQGVSGNTIYF
>TRBV30|NA|14
CAWAQGAHVYGYTF
>TRBV2|NA|16
CASSERHRGGTGELFF
>TRBV10-3|NA|17
CAIGLMTSGSTTGELFF
>TRBV11-2|NA|15
CASSSKTTLDGELFF
>TRBV30|NA|18
CAWSVKISGTAFNEKLFF
>TRBV5-3|NA|17
CARRQGQALRGNQPQHF
>TRBV19|NA|13
CASSGAWGTEAFF
>TRBV2|once|18
CASSEGRTLSGAGDTQYF
>TRBV4-1|once|14
CASSQGLRRYEQYF
>TRBV24-1|NA|13
CATSDSGLTEAFF
>TRBV7-2|NA|15
CASSARTVSNQPQHF
>TRBV2|NA|13
CASRRTVTGELFF
>TRBV28|NA|14
CASSPGQGAPQLFF
>TRBV3-1/TRBV3-2|NA|15
CASSQDLRVGETQYF
>TRBV10-3|once|16
CAISRLAGDSFYEQYF
>TRBV4-1|NA|15
CASSQDTQGIETQYF
>TRBV7-3|NA|15
CASSSRSGTGGGYTF
>TRBV6-1|NA|18
CASSEEGRGTGPFREQYF
>TRBV12-3/TRBV12-4|NA|13
CASSLGPGSEQFF
>TRBV11-1|NA|16
CATNRGTSGLQETQYF
>TRBV3-1/TRBV3-2|NA|16
CASSQTSGRAWNIQYF
>TRBV28|NA|14
CASSFQGWNTEAFF
>TRBV10-3|NA|14
CAIRADSEGDTQYF
>TRBV7-6|NA|15
CASSLDLGPAETQYF
>TRBV6-5|NA|14
CASSYRDRGGEQYF
>TRBV30|NA|16
CASGRLRLAGYNEQFF
>TRBV6-5|NA|15
CASSLLAGDYNEQFF